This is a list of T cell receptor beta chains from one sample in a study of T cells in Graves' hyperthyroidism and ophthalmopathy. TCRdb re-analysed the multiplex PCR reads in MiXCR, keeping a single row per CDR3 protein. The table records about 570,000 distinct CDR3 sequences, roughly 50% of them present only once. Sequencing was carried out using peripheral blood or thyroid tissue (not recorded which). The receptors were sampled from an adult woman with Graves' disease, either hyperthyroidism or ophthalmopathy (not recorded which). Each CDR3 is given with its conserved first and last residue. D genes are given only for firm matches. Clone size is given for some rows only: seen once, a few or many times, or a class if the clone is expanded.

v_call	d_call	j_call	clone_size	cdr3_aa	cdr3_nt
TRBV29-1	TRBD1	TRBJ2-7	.	CSARTGGYYEQYF	TGCAGCGCTAGGACAGGGGGTTACTACGAGCAGTACTTC
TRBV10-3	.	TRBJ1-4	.	CATSNLGTNEKLFF	TGTGCCACCAGTAACCTAGGGACTAATGAAAAACTGTTTTTT
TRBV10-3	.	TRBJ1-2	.	CAIANRVLVGYTF	TGTGCCATTGCCAACAGGGTGCTCGTTGGCTACACCTTC
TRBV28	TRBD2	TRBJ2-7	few	CASSPRTSGANYEQYF	TGTGCCAGCAGTCCACGGACTAGCGGGGCGAACTACGAGCAGTACTTC
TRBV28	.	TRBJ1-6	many	CASSSAAEGGSPLHF	TGTGCCAGCAGTTCCGCGGCGGAGGGTGGTTCACCCCTCCACTTT
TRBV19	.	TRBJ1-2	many	CASSWWADYGYTF	TGTGCCAGTAGTTGGTGGGCTGACTATGGCTACACCTTC
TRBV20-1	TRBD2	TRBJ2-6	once	CSASGTSGRAYVLTF	TGCAGTGCTAGCGGGACTAGCGGGAGGGCCTACGTCCTGACTTTC
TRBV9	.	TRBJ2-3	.	CASTGGAAGDTQYF	TGTGCCAGCACCGGTGGGGCGGCGGGAGATACGCAGTATTTT
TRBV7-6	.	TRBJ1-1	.	CASSISTVDTEAFF	TGTGCCAGCAGCATTTCGACGGTGGACACTGAAGCTTTCTTT
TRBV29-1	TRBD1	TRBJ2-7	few	CSVRQGAYEQYF	TGCAGCGTGCGACAGGGGGCCTACGAGCAGTACTTC
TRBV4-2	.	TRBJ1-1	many	CASSQEFPENTEAFF	TGTGCCAGCAGCCAAGAATTTCCGGAGAACACTGAAGCTTTCTTT
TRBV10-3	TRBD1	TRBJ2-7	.	CAIRQGWTWASPHREQYF	TGTGCCATCAGACAGGGGTGGACTTGGGCTAGTCCTCATCGCGAGCAGTACTTC
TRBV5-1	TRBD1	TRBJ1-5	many	CASSAGTGTDQPQHF	TGCGCCAGCAGTGCGGGGACAGGGACCGATCAGCCCCAGCATTTT
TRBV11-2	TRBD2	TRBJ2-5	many	CASRPYPTLAGGPRETQYF	TGTGCCAGCAGGCCATATCCAACTCTAGCGGGAGGGCCGAGGGAGACCCAGTACTTC
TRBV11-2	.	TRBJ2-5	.	CASSYSPKETQYF	TGTGCCAGCAGCTATAGCCCGAAAGAGACCCAGTACTTC
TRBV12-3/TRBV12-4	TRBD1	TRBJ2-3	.	CTSSSPTGGDTDTQYF	TGTACCAGCAGTTCCCCGACAGGGGGTGACACAGATACGCAGTATTTT
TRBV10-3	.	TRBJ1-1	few	CAISDLGGIEAFF	TGTGCCATCAGTGATCTCGGCGGCATTGAAGCTTTCTTT
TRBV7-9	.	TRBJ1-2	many	CASSLNSRGYTF	TGTGCCAGCAGCTTAAACAGTCGCGGCTACACCTTC
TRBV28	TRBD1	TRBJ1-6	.	CASSPQGVDNSPLHF	TGTGCCAGCAGTCCTCAGGGGGTGGATAATTCACCCCTCCACTTT
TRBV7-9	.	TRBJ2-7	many	CASSIELVREQYF	TGTGCCAGCAGCATAGAACTAGTCCGCGAGCAGTACTTC
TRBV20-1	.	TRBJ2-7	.	CSATSRDRSYEQYF	TGCAGTGCTACAAGCCGGGACCGCTCCTACGAGCAGTACTTC
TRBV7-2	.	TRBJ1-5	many	CASSLAGTQGYQPQHF	TGTGCCAGCAGCTTAGCGGGGACACAGGGTTATCAGCCCCAGCATTTT
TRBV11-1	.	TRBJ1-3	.	CASSPTPDGSGNTIYF	TGTGCCAGCAGCCCCACGCCTGATGGATCTGGAAACACCATATATTTT
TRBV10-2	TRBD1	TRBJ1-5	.	CASSLPGQGNYQPQHF	TGCGCCAGCTCCCTCCCTGGACAGGGTAACTATCAGCCCCAGCATTTT
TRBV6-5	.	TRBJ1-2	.	CASSVGRLPTASYGYTF	TGTGCCAGCAGTGTCGGACGTCTACCGACGGCAAGCTATGGCTACACCTTC
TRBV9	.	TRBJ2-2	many	CASSVGRTGELFF	TGTGCCAGCAGCGTAGGTAGGACCGGGGAGCTGTTTTTT
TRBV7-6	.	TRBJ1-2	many	CASSLALGSGYGYTF	TGTGCCAGCAGCTTAGCGCTTGGCAGTGGCTATGGCTACACCTTC
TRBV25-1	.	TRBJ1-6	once	CAGGQTNSPLHF	TGTGCCGGCGGACAGACTAATTCACCCCTCCACTTT